The present T cell receptor beta chain was sequenced within a study of T cell changes during pregnancy in multiple sclerosis. This CDR3 spans 17 amino acids. CDR1 and CDR2 (germline): SEHNR, FQNEAQ (reference sequence). Losses at the gene ends were 5 bases for V and 4 bases for J; bases not matched to a gene: 4. Libraries were prepared by immunoSEQ multiplex PCR; TCRdb keeps only in-frame clonotypes and omits some of them. This sample has approximately 66,000 clones, with about 92% found just once. Sequencing was performed on peripheral blood, taken in the third trimester of pregnancy. The chain is built from TRBV7-9 and TRBJ2-2; 16 bases are a match to TRBD2. This receptor was identified in a female donor in good health, enrolled as a control in a pregnancy study. The CDR3: CASSPGTSGRATGELFF. DNA of the CDR3: TGTGCCAGCAGCCCGGGGACTAGCGGGAGGGCCACCGGGGAGCTGTTTTTT.